This T cell receptor (beta chain) was found in a study of blood T cell repertoires in COVID-19. Across the whole study: Sites in the United States, Italy and Spain provided acute and convalescent COVID-19 samples. PBMCs, B-cell-depleted T cells, or T cells were the source of the cDNA or gDNA that made up the material.

Per the original data handling: Estimated nucleated cell counts came from reference gene primer amplification. TCRdb's copy holds only in-frame clones and misses some; the assay was immunoSEQ multiplex PCR. V, J and clone size reflect that table, while D and trimming were determined from the DNA. The sample contains some 110,000 clones, 85% of which appear only once. In germline, CDR1 is LGHNT, CDR2 FRNRAP. V lost 5 bases, J lost 5 bases, and 13 bases lay in between. The CDR3 runs to 14 residues. The sample taken for sequencing was peripheral blood. V gene TRBV12-5 combines with J gene TRBJ1-5; the D is unclear. The clonotype originates from a man in his forties or fifties with acute or convalescent COVID-19. CDR3 protein: CASGADTTYQPQHF. Here the CDR3 DNA reads TGTGCTAGTGGTGCCGACACAACGTATCAGCCCCAGCATTTT. Full variable domain (rest looked up from reference TRBV12-5 and TRBJ1-5): DARVTQTPRHKVTEMGQEVTMRCQPILGHNTVFWYRQTMMQGLELLAYFRNRAPLDDSGMPKDRFSAEMPDATLATLKIQPSEPRDSAVYFCASGADTTYQPQHFGDGTRLSIL.